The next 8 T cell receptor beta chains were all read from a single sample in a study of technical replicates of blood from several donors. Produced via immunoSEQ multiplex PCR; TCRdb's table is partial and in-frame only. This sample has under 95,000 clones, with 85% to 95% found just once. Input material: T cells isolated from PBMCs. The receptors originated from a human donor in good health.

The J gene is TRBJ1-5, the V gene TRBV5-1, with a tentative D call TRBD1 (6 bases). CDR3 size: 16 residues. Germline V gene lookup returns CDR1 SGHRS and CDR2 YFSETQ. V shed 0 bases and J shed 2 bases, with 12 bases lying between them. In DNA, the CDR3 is TGCGCCAGCAGCTTGGGCACGGGGGGCGGCAATCAGCCCCAGCATTTT. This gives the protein CASSLGTGGGNQPQHF.

CDR3 amino acids: CASSVEGVYGYTF. The DNA for the CDR3 is TGTGCCAGCAGTGTGGAGGGCGTATATGGCTACACCTTC. The chain uses TRBV6-1 and TRBJ1-2; D ambiguous. Germline CDR1 is MNHNS and CDR2 is SASEGT. The CDR3 totals 13 residues. The V gene lost 4 bases and the J gene lost 5 bases, with 11 bases spanning the gap.

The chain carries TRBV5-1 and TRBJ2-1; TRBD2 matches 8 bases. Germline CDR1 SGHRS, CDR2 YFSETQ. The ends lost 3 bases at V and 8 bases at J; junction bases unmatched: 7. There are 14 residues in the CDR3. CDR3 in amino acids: CASSSLAGYDEQFF. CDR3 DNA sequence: TGCGCCAGCAGCTCATTAGCGGGATATGATGAGCAGTTCTTC.

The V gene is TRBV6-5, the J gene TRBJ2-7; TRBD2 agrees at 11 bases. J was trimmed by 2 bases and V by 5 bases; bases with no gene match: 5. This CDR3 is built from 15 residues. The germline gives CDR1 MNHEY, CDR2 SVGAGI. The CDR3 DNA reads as TGTGCCAGCAGTCTTAGCGGGGGGGGACCCTACGAGCAGTACTTC. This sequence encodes CASSLSGGGPYEQYF.

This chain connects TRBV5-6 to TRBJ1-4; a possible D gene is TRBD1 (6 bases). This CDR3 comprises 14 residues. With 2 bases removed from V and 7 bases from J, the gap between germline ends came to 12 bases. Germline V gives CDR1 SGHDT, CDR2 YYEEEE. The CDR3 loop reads CASSFGQGREKLFF. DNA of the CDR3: TGTGCCAGCAGCTTTGGTCAGGGGCGTGAAAAACTGTTTTTT.

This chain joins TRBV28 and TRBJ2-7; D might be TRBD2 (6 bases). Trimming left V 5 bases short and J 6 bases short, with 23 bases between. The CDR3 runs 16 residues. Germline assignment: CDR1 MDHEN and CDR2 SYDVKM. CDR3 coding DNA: TGTGCCAGCAGTCCTATGGGGGGAGCAGGGTTGGGCGAGCAGTACTTC. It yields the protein CASSPMGGAGLGEQYF. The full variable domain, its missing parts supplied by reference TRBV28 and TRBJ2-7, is DVKVTQSSRYLVKRTGEKVFLECVQDMDHENMFWYRQDPGLGLRLIYFSYDVKMKEKGDIPEGYSVSREKKERFSLILESASTNQTSMYLCASSPMGGAGLGEQYFGPGTRLTVT.

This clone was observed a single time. CDR3: CASSVLSGSSYNEQFF. As DNA, the CDR3 is TGTGCCAGCAGCGTCCTAAGCGGGAGCTCCTACAATGAGCAGTTCTTC. The V and J genes are TRBV9 and TRBJ2-1, with 8 nucleotides matching TRBD2. The junction had 4 bases not matched to a gene; V was cut back by 2 bases and J by 0 bases. The CDR3 is 16 amino acids. Germline loops: CDR1 SGDLS, CDR2 YYNGEE.

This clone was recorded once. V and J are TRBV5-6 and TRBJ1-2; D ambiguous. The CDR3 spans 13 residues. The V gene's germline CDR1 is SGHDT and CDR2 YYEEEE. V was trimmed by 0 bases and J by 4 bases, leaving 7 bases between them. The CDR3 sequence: CASSLERFYGYTF. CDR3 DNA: TGTGCCAGCAGCTTGGAGCGGTTCTATGGCTACACCTTC.